This T cell receptor beta chain was found in a study of cytomegalovirus exposure and HLA in healthy donors. Study observations and caveats: HLA-A and HLA-B allele assignments for most subjects were reportedly predicted accurately using TCR beta sequences. V- and J-gene trimming of TCR beta was linked (in a later analysis) to a missense DCLRE1C variant. In all likelihood, a cluster of highly shared sequence variants was a sequencing artifact.

Turning to this clone: Its target is unknown.

PCR was performed using 60 Vbeta and 13 Jbeta primers. Profiling relied on immunoSEQ multiplex PCR, and the TCRdb table lists in-frame clones only, not all of them. The data contain under 200,000 clones, around 74% of them singletons. The specimen sequenced was PBMCs. The TCR sequence derives from a female donor in good health and CMV-seronegative.

This CDR3 is CASSGTGYSYEQYF. CDR3 DNA: TGTGCCAGCAGCGGGACAGGCTACTCCTACGAGCAGTACTTC. V is TRBV9 and J is TRBJ2-7, with 7 nucleotides matching TRBD1. The V gene end was trimmed by 3 bases and the J gene end by 0 bases; junction bases not matched to a gene: 3. Germline-derived CDR1 and CDR2 are SGDLS and YYNGEE. This CDR3 region has 14 residues.